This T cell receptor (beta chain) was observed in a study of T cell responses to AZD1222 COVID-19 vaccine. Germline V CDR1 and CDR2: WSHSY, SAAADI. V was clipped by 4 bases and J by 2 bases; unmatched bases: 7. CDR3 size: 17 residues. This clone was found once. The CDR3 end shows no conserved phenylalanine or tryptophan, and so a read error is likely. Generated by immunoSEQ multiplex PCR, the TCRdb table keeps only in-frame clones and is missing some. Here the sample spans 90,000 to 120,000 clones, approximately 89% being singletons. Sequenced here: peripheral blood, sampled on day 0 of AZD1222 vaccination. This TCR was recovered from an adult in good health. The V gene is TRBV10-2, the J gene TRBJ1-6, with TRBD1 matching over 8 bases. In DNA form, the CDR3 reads TGCGCCAGCAGTGGGACAGGGAATGGGGCCTATAATTCACCCCTCCACCTT. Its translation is CASSGTGNGAYNSPLHL.